There are many counts of the clone carrying this TCR beta chain. Its antigen is still unknown. TCRdb re-called the 5' RACE reads with MiXCR, one entry per CDR3 protein. The sample has a few hundred thousand distinct CDR3 sequences, 3.6% seen once. This record comes from a study of T cells after yellow fever vaccination. The study's findings and limits: Compared with primary, the secondary response was weaker and peaked at day 5, not 15.

The CDR3 is 18 residues long. Germline trimming cut 3 bases from V and 1 base from J; bases unmatched to any gene: 8. Germline CDR1 SGHTA, CDR2 FQGNSA. The chain joins TRBV7-2 to TRBJ2-1; 11 bases agree with TRBD1. This material consisted of PBMCs, taken on the day of the yellow fever booster vaccination. The receptor was isolated from a man aged 18 to 35 who received the YFV17D yellow fever vaccine. The CDR3 here is CASSFRTGGLLSYNEQFF. The CDR3 DNA follows: TGTGCCAGCAGCTTTAGGACAGGGGGCCTCTTATCCTACAATGAGCAGTTCTTC.